The next 27 T cell receptor beta chains were all read from a single sample in a study of cytomegalovirus exposure and HLA in healthy donors. PCR amplification relied on 60 Vbeta primers (plus 13 Jbeta primers). TCRdb's copy holds only in-frame clones and misses some; the assay was immunoSEQ multiplex PCR. There are about 80,000 clones in the sample; approximately 60% occur only once, and 3.5% to 4.5% lies in the top ten. The sample comprised PBMCs. The receptors come from a male donor in good health and CMV-seropositive.

V gene TRBV15 combines with J gene TRBJ2-3; 8 nucleotides match TRBD2. The CDR3 sequence is 16 residues long. V dropped 2 bases and J dropped 4; count of bases not matched to a gene: 8. Germline V gene data show CDR1 as LNHNV and CDR2 as YYDKDF (reference sequence). CDR3 region: CATSRTLGGGSDTQYF. DNA of the CDR3: TGTGCCACCAGCAGAACCCTTGGCGGGGGGTCAGATACGCAGTATTTT.

This clone turned up a few times. The chain employs TRBV2 and TRBJ2-7; 9 bases fit TRBD2. The ends lost 7 bases at V and 5 bases at J; junction bases unmatched: 12. This CDR3 is built from 15 residues. The germline CDR1 and CDR2 sequences are SNHLY and FYNNEI. CDR3 residues: CASNLEGLAMNEQYF. CDR3 DNA: TGTGCCAGCAACCTCGAGGGACTAGCCATGAACGAGCAGTACTTC.

The V and J genes are TRBV2 and TRBJ1-5; TRBD1 matches 11 bases. From germline, CDR1 is SNHLY and CDR2 FYNNEI. This CDR3 comprises 16 residues. V was clipped by 4 bases and J by 0 bases; unmatched bases: 2. The CDR3, as DNA: TGTGCCAGCAGTGTAGGACAGGGGGCTAGCAATCAGCCCCAGCATTTT. Translating gives CASSVGQGASNQPQHF.

This clone was seen a handful of times. The chain couples TRBV28 to TRBJ2-7; 11 nucleotides match TRBD1. This CDR3 contains 14 residues. V gave up 10 bases and J gave up 5 bases; unmatched junction bases: 10. Germline V gene data show CDR1 as MDHEN and CDR2 as SYDVKM. CDR3 sequence: CATGGTGGFHEQYF. CDR3 sequence (DNA): TGTGCCACCGGAGGGACAGGGGGTTTCCACGAGCAGTACTTC. Supplemented by reference TRBV28 and TRBJ2-7, the full variable domain reads DVKVTQSSRYLVKRTGEKVFLECVQDMDHENMFWYRQDPGLGLRLIYFSYDVKMKEKGDIPEGYSVSREKKERFSLILESASTNQTSMYLCATGGTGGFHEQYFGPGTRLTVT.

The rearrangement uses TRBV7-9 and TRBJ1-2; maybe TRBD1 (6 bases). Trimming removed 2 bases at V and 8 bases at J, with 18 bases between. The CDR3 spans 15 residues. Germline CDR1 is SEHNR and CDR2 is FQNEAQ (reference sequence). CDR3 loop: CASSLPRGGWEGYTF. CDR3 DNA: TGTGCCAGCAGCTTACCACGAGGGGGATGGGAAGGCTACACCTTC. The full variable domain, rest sourced from reference TRBV7-9 and TRBJ1-2, is DTGVSQNPRHKITKRGQNVTFRCDPISEHNRLYWYRQTLGQGPEFLTYFQNEAQLEKSRLLSDRFSAERPKGSFSTLEIQRTEQGDSAMYLCASSLPRGGWEGYTFGSGTRLTVV.

The chain's CDR3 is CASSLGGGPGTEAFF. For the CDR3, the DNA is TGTGCCAGCAGCTTAGGGGGAGGTCCGGGGACTGAAGCTTTCTTT. The gene calls are TRBV7-8 and TRBJ1-1, with D unresolved. Germline assignment: CDR1 SGHVS and CDR2 FQNEAQ. The CDR3 runs 15 residues. V was clipped by 1 base and J by 5 bases, with 14 bases between them.

The CDR3 coding sequence is TGTGCCAGCAGTTTATTGGGGGGGAACTATGGCTACACCTTC. Protein: CASSLLGGNYGYTF. This chain connects TRBV27 to TRBJ1-2; D perhaps matches TRBD1 (5 bases). Germline V gene lookup returns CDR1 MNHEY and CDR2 SMNVEV (reference sequence). The CDR3 runs to 14 residues. The germline V and J ends were trimmed by 1 base and 2 bases, with 8 bases remaining between them.

The rearrangement links TRBV14 to TRBJ1-4; no clear D. This CDR3 region has 16 residues. The V gene's germline CDR1 is SGHDN and CDR2 FVKESK. V lost 4 bases, J lost 0 bases, and 12 bases lay in between. The CDR3 DNA is TGTGCCAGCAGCCGAATAAACGGAGCAACTAATGAAAAACTGTTTTTT. As protein: CASSRINGATNEKLFF.

This rearrangement joins TRBV9 to TRBJ2-5, with 10 bases fitting TRBD1. Germline loops: CDR1 SGDLS, CDR2 YYNGEE. This CDR3 has 16 residues. V gave up 4 bases and J gave up 5 bases; unmatched junction bases: 11. CDR3 protein: CASSRTGTGAMETQYF. CDR3 nucleotide sequence: TGTGCCAGCAGCCGAACCGGGACAGGGGCTATGGAGACCCAGTACTTC.

V is TRBV19 and J is TRBJ2-7; TRBD1 aligns across 11 bases. This CDR3 contains 17 residues. The trim removed 3 bases at V and 0 bases at J, leaving 7 bases unmatched. Germline V CDR1 and CDR2: LNHDA, SQIVND (reference sequence). CDR3 sequence: CASSIPGTGGYSYEQYF. In nucleotides, the CDR3 is TGTGCCAGTAGTATCCCCGGGACAGGGGGGTACTCCTACGAGCAGTACTTC.

V usage is TRBV28 and J usage is TRBJ1-1, with D perhaps matching TRBD1 (5 bases). Trimming took 2 bases from V and 1 from J, leaving 8 bases between them. This CDR3 comprises 14 residues. CDR1 MDHEN and CDR2 SYDVKM come from the germline V gene. The CDR3: CASSLGGANTEAFF. The DNA of the CDR3 is TGTGCCAGCAGTTTAGGTGGGGCGAACACTGAAGCTTTCTTT. Together with reference TRBV28 and TRBJ1-1, the CDR3 gives the full variable domain: DVKVTQSSRYLVKRTGEKVFLECVQDMDHENMFWYRQDPGLGLRLIYFSYDVKMKEKGDIPEGYSVSREKKERFSLILESASTNQTSMYLCASSLGGANTEAFFGQGTRLTVV.

The gene calls are TRBV28 and TRBJ1-2; D is possibly TRBD1 (5 bases). CDR1 and CDR2 (germline): MDHEN, SYDVKM. The length of the CDR3 is 13 residues. The V and J ends lost 4 bases and 3 bases respectively, with 9 bases between them. CDR3 residues: CASSYGGDYGYTF. Written as DNA, the CDR3 is TGTGCCAGCAGTTACGGGGGGGACTATGGCTACACCTTC.

The chain recombines TRBV13 with TRBJ1-5; D is perhaps TRBD1 (5 bases). Germline V gives CDR1 PRHDT, CDR2 FYEKMQ (reference sequence). V was shortened by 4 bases and J by 4 bases, with 17 bases between the two germline ends. The CDR3 sequence is 16 residues long. The CDR3 here is CASSSTAKGPNQPQHF. The CDR3 DNA sequence: TGTGCCAGCAGCTCGACAGCGAAGGGCCCTAATCAGCCCCAGCATTTT.

This chain joins TRBV27 and TRBJ1-6; weak D call: TRBD1 (6 bases). CDR1 is MNHEY, CDR2 SMNVEV, per germline (reference sequence). Trimming took off 5 bases at V and 13 bases at J, with 15 bases between the two ends. There are 13 residues in the CDR3. The CDR3 DNA sequence: TGTGCCAGCAGTACCCGGGACATAAATCCCCTCCACTTT. This codes for CASSTRDINPLHF.

The genes are TRBV11-3 and TRBJ2-5, with 7 bases that match TRBD2. The J call could be wrong; TRBJ2-7 is a better fit for the DNA end. This CDR3 comprises 14 residues. Germline V gene lookup returns CDR1 SGHNT and CDR2 YENEEA. DNA for the CDR3: TGTGCCAGCAGCTTAGAGGGGGGGTCTTCCGAGCAGTACTTC. As protein: CASSLEGGSSEQYF.

The chain has TRBV28 and TRBJ2-3, with TRBD2 matching over 8 bases. After removal of 6 bases from V and 3 bases from J, the junction contained 8 bases not matched to a gene. Germline lookup yields CDR1 MDHEN and CDR2 SYDVKM. This CDR3 spans 15 amino acids. CDR3 sequence reads: CASRPPRGGTDTQYF. CDR3 nucleotide sequence: TGTGCCAGCAGACCTCCCCGGGGGGGAACAGATACGCAGTATTTT.

The rearrangement uses TRBV5-1 and TRBJ2-3; D is ambiguous. In germline, CDR1 is SGHRS, CDR2 YFSETQ. V lost 6 bases and J lost 4, with 18 bases in between. CDR3 length: 15 residues. The CDR3 protein is CASTQMGPPADTQYF. The CDR3 bases are TGCGCCAGCACGCAGATGGGCCCCCCCGCAGATACGCAGTATTTT.

The table lists this clone with a few counts. The rearrangement uses TRBV2 and TRBJ1-5, with 7 bases aligning to TRBD1. The V gene's germline CDR1 is SNHLY and CDR2 FYNNEI. V gave up 4 bases and J gave up 0 bases; unmatched junction bases: 3. The CDR3 has 15 amino acids. The CDR3, as DNA: TGTGCCAGCAGTGTAGGGGGCGTTAGCAATCAGCCCCAGCATTTT. Amino acids: CASSVGGVSNQPQHF.

The gene calls are TRBV2 and TRBJ1-3, with D perhaps matching TRBD1 (6 bases). The CDR3 has 12 residues. In germline, CDR1 is SNHLY, CDR2 FYNNEI. With 11 bases removed from V and 7 bases from J, the gap between germline ends came to 15 bases. CDR3 sequence: CAWGPGSNTIYF. CDR3 in DNA: TGTGCCTGGGGGCCGGGATCGAACACCATATATTTT.

V gene TRBV30 combines with J gene TRBJ1-3; no clear D. Germline-derived CDR1 and CDR2 are GTSNPN and SVGIG (reference sequence). Trimming took 0 bases from V and 0 from J, leaving 9 bases between them. The CDR3 has 15 amino acids. The CDR3 nucleotides read TGTGCCTGGAGTGTGATGGCAAGCTCTGGAAACACCATATATTTT. This translates into CAWSVMASSGNTIYF.

The genes are TRBV19 and TRBJ2-5, with 8 bases that match TRBD1. CDR1 and CDR2 (germline): LNHDA, SQIVND (reference sequence). The CDR3 consists of 17 residues. V dropped 3 bases and J dropped 0; count of bases not matched to a gene: 9. The CDR3 nucleotides read TGTGCCAGTAGTATCGGGGGACAGGCACTGTACCAAGAGACCCAGTACTTC. Amino acids: CASSIGGQALYQETQYF.

The J gene is TRBJ1-5, the V gene TRBV27; the D gene is possibly TRBD1 (5 bases). V dropped 2 bases and J dropped 5 bases, with 10 bases sitting between them. The CDR3 runs to 14 residues. CDR1 and CDR2 from the germline V gene are MNHEY and SMNVEV (reference sequence). CDR3 amino acids: CASSLGSRDQPQHF. The CDR3 nucleotides are TGTGCCAGCAGTTTAGGTAGCAGGGATCAGCCCCAGCATTTT.

This clone was recorded a few times. The V call is TRBV4-2, the J call TRBJ2-2; 8 nucleotides align to TRBD1. The CDR3 is made up of 15 amino acids. Germline CDR1 LGHNA, CDR2 YNFKEQ. J was trimmed by 5 bases and V by 5 bases; bases with no gene match: 7. This CDR3 reads CASSWPRGQTGELFF. DNA of the CDR3: TGTGCCAGCAGCTGGCCCAGGGGGCAAACCGGGGAGCTGTTTTTT.

V usage is TRBV6-4 and J usage is TRBJ2-1; D may be TRBD2 (6 bases). Germline V gene lookup returns CDR1 MRHNA and CDR2 SNTAGT. Between the trimmed V and J ends, which lost 5 bases and 0 bases, there was a span of 11 bases. CDR3 length equals 15 residues. The CDR3 coding sequence is TGTGCCAGCAGTATCCGGGAGAGCTCCTACAATGAGCAGTTCTTC. It encodes CASSIRESSYNEQFF.

The chain is built from TRBV6-5 and TRBJ1-1; weak D call: TRBD1 (5 bases). V lost 0 bases, J lost 5 bases, and 7 bases lay in between. The CDR3 has 13 amino acids. Germline CDR1 is MNHEY and CDR2 is SVGAGI. CDR3 in DNA: TGTGCCAGCAGTTACTCGGGGCCTACTGAAGCTTTCTTT. It translates to CASSYSGPTEAFF.

J is TRBJ2-1 and V is TRBV30; TRBD2 aligns across 7 bases. V trimming: 0 bases; J trimming: 10 bases; junction bases outside the gene matches: 12. Looked up from germline, CDR1 is GTSNPN and CDR2 is SVGIG (reference sequence). This CDR3 has 15 residues. The CDR3 spells CAWSVAPHFSGEQFF. CDR3 DNA: TGTGCCTGGAGTGTGGCCCCTCATTTTAGCGGGGAGCAGTTCTTC.

The rearrangement joins TRBV7-9 to TRBJ2-2; TRBD2 is a possible D gene (5 bases). V lost 2 bases and J 5 bases, leaving 9 bases between the germline ends. Germline CDR1 SEHNR, CDR2 FQNEAQ (reference sequence). The CDR3 runs 14 residues. The DNA of the CDR3 is TGTGCCAGCAGCTTAATGAGAGGGACCGGGGAGCTGTTTTTT. Protein: CASSLMRGTGELFF.